Sequencing of this T cell receptor beta chain was carried out in a study of Ad26.COV2.S vaccination and SARS-CoV-2 variants. Whole-study findings and limits: An underestimation of total T cell responses may have resulted from the TCR breadth and depth analyses. Reported post-vaccination CD8+ and CD4+ T cell responses to spike showed substantial breadth. Measurement of non-spike TCR breadth gave similar results in vaccine and placebo recipients.

The V gene's germline CDR1 is MNHEY and CDR2 SMNVEV (reference sequence). The CDR3 extends over 16 amino acids. V shed 5 bases, J shed 5 bases, and the junction held 13 bases outside the gene matches. Using immunoSEQ multiplex PCR, the repertoire was profiled, and TCRdb retains in-frame clones only, with some absent. The table includes some 350,000 clones, roughly 94% detected once. Of note for this clone: No antigen is known for it.

The sequence was obtained from a human donor who had recovered from COVID-19. The source material was peripheral blood, sampled after recovery from COVID-19. V gene TRBV27 combines with J gene TRBJ2-7; TRBD1 matches at 9 bases. In DNA, the CDR3 is TGTGCCAGCAGTATCACTACAGGGGGCTTTTGGCACGAGCAGTACTTC. This translates into CASSITTGGFWHEQYF.